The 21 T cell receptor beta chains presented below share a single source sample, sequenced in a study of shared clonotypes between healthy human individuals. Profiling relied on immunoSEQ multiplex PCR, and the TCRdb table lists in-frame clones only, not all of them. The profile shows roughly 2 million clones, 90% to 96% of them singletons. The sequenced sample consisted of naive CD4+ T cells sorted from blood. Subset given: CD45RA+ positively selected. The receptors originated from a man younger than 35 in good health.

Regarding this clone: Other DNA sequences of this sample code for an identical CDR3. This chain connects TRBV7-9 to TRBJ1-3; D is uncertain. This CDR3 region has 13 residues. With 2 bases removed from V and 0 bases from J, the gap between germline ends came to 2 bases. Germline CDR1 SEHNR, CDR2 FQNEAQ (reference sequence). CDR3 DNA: TGTGCCAGCAGCTTAAGCTCTGGAAACACCATATATTTT. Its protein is CASSLSSGNTIYF.

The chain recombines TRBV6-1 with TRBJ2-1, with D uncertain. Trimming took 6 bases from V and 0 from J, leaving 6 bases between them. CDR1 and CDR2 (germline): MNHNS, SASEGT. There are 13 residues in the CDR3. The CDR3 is CASRAASYNEQFF. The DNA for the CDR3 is TGTGCCAGCAGGGCAGCCTCCTACAATGAGCAGTTCTTC.

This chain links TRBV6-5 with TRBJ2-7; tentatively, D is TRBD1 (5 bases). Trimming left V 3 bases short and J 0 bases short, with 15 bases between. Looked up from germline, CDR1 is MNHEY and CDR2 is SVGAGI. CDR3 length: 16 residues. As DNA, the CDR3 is TGTGCCAGCAGTTATTGGAATGCAGGGTCCTCCTACGAGCAGTACTTC. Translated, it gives CASSYWNAGSSYEQYF.

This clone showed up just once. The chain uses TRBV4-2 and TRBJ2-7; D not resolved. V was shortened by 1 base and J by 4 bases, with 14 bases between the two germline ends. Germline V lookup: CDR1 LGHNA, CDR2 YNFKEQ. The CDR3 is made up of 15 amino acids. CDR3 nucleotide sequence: TGTGCCAGCAGCCAAGTGGGCGTAGAAGGGTACGAGCAGTACTTC. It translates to CASSQVGVEGYEQYF.

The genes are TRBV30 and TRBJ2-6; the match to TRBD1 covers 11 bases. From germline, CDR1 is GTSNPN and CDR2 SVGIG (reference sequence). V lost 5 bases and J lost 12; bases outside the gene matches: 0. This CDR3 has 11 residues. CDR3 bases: TGTGCCTGGGGGACAGGGGGCGTCCTGACTTTC. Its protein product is CAWGTGGVLTF.

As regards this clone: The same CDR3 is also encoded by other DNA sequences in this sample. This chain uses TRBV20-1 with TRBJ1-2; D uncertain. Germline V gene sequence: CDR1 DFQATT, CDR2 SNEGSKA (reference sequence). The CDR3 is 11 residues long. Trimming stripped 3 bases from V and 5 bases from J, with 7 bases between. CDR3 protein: CSASDGYGYTF. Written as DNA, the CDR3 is TGCAGTGCTAGCGACGGGTATGGCTACACCTTC.

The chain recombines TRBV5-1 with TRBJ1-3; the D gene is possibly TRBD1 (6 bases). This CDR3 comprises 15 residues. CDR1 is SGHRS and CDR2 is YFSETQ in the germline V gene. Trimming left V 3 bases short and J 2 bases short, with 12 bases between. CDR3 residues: CASSSLQGPGNTIYF. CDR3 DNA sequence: TGCGCCAGCAGCTCACTACAGGGTCCTGGAAACACCATATATTTT.

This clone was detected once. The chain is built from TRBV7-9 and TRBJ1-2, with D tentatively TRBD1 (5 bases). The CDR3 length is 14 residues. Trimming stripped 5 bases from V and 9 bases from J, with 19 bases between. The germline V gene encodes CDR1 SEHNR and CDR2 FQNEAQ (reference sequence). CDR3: CASSQGTALTSYTF. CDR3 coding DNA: TGTGCCAGCAGCCAAGGGACGGCCTTAACGAGCTACACCTTC.

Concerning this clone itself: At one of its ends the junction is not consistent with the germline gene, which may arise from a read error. Written as DNA, the CDR3 is TGTGCTAGTGGCTCGGGACTAGCAGGCTCCTACAATAAGCAGTTCTTC. It specifies CASGSGLAGSYNKQFF. The chain recombines TRBV12-5 with TRBJ2-1; 9 nucleotides match TRBD2. The CDR3 sequence is 16 residues long. The germline CDR1 and CDR2 sequences are LGHNT and FRNRAP. Full variable domain (missing parts from reference TRBV12-5 and TRBJ2-1): DARVTQTPRHKVTEMGQEVTMRCQPILGHNTVFWYRQTMMQGLELLAYFRNRAPLDDSGMPKDRFSAEMPDATLATLKIQPSEPRDSAVYFCASGSGLAGSYNKQFFGPGTRLTVL.

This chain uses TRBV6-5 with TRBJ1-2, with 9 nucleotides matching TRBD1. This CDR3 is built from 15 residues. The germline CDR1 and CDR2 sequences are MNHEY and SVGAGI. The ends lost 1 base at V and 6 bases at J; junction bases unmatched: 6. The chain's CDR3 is CASSYYGTGFDGYTF. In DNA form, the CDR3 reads TGTGCCAGCAGTTACTACGGGACAGGGTTTGATGGCTACACCTTC.

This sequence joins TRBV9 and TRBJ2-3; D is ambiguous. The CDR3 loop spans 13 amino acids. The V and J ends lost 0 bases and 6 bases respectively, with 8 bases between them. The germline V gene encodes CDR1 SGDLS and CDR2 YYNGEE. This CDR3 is CASSVGLMDTQYF. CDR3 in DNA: TGTGCCAGCAGCGTAGGATTGATGGATACGCAGTATTTT. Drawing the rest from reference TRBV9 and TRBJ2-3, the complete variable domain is DSGVTQTPKHLITATGQRVTLRCSPRSGDLSVYWYQQSLDQGLQFLIQYYNGEERAKGNILERFSAQQFPDLHSELNLSSLELGDSALYFCASSVGLMDTQYFGPGTRLTVL.

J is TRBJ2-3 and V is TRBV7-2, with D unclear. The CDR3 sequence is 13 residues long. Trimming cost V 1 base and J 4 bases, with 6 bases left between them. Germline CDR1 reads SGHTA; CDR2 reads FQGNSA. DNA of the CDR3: TGTGCCAGCAGCTTAGGGGCCTCAGATACGCAGTATTTT. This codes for CASSLGASDTQYF. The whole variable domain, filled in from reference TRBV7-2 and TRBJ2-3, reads GAGVSQSPSNKVTEKGKDVELRCDPISGHTALYWYRQSLGQGLEFLIYFQGNSAPDKSGLPSDRFSAERTGGSVSTLTIQRTQQEDSAVYLCASSLGASDTQYFGPGTRLTVL.

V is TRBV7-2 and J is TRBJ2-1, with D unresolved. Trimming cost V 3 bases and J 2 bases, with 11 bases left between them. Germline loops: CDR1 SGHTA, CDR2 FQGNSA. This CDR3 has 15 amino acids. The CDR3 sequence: CASSFQVGTYNEQFF. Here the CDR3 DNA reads TGTGCCAGCAGCTTCCAAGTTGGGACCTACAATGAGCAGTTCTTC.

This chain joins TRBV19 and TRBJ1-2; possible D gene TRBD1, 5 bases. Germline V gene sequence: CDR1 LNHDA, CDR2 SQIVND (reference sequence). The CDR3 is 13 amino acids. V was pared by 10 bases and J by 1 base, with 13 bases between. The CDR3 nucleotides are TGTGCCACCCAAGCAGGGAATAACTATGGCTACACCTTC. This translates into CATQAGNNYGYTF.

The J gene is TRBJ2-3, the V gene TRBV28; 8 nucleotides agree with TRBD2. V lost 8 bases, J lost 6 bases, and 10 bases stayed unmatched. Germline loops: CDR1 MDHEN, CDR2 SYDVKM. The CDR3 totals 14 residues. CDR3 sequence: CASLRGGIMDTQYF. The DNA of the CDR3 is TGTGCCAGCCTCCGGGGGGGGATAATGGATACGCAGTATTTT.

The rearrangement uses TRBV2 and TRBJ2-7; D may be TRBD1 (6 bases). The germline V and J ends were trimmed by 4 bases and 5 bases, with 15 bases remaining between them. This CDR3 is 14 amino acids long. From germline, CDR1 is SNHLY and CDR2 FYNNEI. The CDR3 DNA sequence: TGTGCCAGCAGTGGTCTGCAGGGGCTGGACGAGCAGTACTTC. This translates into CASSGLQGLDEQYF. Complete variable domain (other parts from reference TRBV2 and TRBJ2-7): EPEVTQTPSHQVTQMGQEVILRCVPISNHLYFYWYRQILGQKVEFLVSFYNNEISEKSEIFDDQFSVERPDGSNFTLKIRSTKLEDSAMYFCASSGLQGLDEQYFGPGTRLTVT.

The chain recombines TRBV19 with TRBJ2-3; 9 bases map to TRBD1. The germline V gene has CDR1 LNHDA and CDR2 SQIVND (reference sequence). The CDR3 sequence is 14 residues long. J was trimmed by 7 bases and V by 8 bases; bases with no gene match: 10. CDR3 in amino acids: CASGPGQGLNTQYF. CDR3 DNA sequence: TGTGCCAGTGGACCGGGACAGGGTTTAAATACGCAGTATTTT.

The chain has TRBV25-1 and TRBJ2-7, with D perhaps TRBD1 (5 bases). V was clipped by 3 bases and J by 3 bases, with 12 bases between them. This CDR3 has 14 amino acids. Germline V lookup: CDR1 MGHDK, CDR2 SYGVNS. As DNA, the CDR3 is TGTGCCAGCAGTGATCAGGGCACGTTCTACGAGCAGTACTTC. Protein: CASSDQGTFYEQYF.

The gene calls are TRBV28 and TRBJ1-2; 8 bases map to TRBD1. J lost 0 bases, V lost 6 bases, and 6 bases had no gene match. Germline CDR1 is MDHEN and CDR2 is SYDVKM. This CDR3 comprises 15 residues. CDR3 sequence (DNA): TGTGCCAGCAGCCCGACAGGGGCCCCTAACTATGGCTACACCTTC. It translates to CASSPTGAPNYGYTF.

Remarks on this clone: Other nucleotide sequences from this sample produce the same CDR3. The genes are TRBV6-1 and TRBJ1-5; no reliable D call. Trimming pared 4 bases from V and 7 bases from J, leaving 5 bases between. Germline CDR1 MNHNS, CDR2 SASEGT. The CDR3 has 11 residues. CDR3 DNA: TGTGCCAGCAGTGGGGCGCAGCCCCAGCATTTT. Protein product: CASSGAQPQHF.

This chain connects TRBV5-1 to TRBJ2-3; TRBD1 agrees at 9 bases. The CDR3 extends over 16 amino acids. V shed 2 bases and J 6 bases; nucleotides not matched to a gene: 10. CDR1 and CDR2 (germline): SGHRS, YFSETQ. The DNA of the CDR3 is TGCGCCAGCAGCTTTCGGACAGGGGTGTCGGGGGATACGCAGTATTTT. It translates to CASSFRTGVSGDTQYF.